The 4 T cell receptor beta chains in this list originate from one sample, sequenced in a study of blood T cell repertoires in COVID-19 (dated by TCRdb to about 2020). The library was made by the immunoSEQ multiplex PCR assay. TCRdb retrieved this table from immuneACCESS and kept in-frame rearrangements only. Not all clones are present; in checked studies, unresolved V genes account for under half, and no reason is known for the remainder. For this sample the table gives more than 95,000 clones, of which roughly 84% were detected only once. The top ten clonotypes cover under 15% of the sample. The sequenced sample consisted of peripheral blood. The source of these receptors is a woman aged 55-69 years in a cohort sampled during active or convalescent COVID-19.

This CDR3 is CASSERDWTDTQYF. CDR3 in DNA: TGTGCCAGCAGTGAACGGGATTGGACAGATACGCAGTATTTT. V gene TRBV2 combines with J gene TRBJ2-3, with D perhaps matching TRBD2 (5 bases). Germline CDR1 SNHLY, CDR2 FYNNEI. Trimming stripped 2 bases from V and 3 bases from J, with 9 bases between. The CDR3 has 14 residues.

This chain's CDR3 is CASSRAGQGNSPLHF. The CDR3 DNA is TGTGCCAGTAGTCGGGCGGGACAGGGGAATTCACCCCTCCACTTT. The rearrangement uses TRBV19 and TRBJ1-6, with 10 nucleotides matching TRBD1. V was clipped by 5 bases and J by 7 bases; unmatched bases: 5. Germline V lookup: CDR1 LNHDA, CDR2 SQIVND (reference sequence). This CDR3 spans 15 amino acids. The whole variable domain, remainder taken from reference TRBV19 and TRBJ1-6, is DGGITQSPKYLFRKEGQNVTLSCEQNLNHDAMYWYRQDPGQGLRLIYYSQIVNDFQKGDIAEGYSVSREKKESFPLTVTSAQKNPTAFYLCASSRAGQGNSPLHFGNGTRLTVT.

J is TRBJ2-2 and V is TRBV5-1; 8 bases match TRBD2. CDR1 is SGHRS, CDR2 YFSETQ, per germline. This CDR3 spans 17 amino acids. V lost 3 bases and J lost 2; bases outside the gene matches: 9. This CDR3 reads CASSSRPGGSNTGELFF. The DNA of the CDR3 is TGCGCCAGCAGCTCGCGCCCGGGGGGGTCAAACACCGGGGAGCTGTTTTTT.

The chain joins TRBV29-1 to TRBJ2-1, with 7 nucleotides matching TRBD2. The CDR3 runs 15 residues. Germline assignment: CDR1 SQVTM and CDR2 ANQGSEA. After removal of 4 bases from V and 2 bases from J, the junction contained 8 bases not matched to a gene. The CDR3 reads CSVVGGVRAYNEQFF. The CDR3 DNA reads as TGCAGCGTTGTGGGGGGGGTTAGGGCCTACAATGAGCAGTTCTTC.